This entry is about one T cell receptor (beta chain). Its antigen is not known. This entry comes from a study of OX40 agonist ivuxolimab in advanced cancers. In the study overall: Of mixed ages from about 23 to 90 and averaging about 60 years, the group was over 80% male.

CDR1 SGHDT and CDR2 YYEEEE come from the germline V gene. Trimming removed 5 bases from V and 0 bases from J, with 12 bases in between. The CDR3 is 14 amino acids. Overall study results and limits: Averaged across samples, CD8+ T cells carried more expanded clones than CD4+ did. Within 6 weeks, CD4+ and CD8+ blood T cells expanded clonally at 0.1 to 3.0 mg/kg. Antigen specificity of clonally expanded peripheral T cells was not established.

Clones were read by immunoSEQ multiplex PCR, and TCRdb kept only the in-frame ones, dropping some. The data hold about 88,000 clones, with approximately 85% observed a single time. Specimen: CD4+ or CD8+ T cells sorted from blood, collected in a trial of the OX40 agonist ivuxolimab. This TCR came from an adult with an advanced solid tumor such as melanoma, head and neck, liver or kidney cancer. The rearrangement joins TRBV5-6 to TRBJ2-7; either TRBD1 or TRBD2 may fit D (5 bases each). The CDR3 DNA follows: TGTGCCAGCAGGTACCGGGGCGGCTCCTACGAGCAGTACTTC. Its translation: CASRYRGGSYEQYF.